These 17 T cell receptor beta chains were all obtained from the same sample, sequenced in a study of blood T cell repertoires in COVID-19. Data came from immunoSEQ multiplex PCR; TCRdb stores just in-frame clones and leaves some out. The table has under 85,000 clones, roughly 91% seen once; the top ten hold more than 11%. Sequencing input: peripheral blood. The receptors here all came from a man in his 70s with active or convalescent COVID-19.

J is TRBJ2-1 and V is TRBV4-3, with TRBD2 matching 12 bases. The germline gives CDR1 LGHNA, CDR2 YSLEER. V lost 3 bases, J lost 9 bases, and 12 bases stayed unmatched. The CDR3 contains 17 residues. The CDR3 region is CASSHLAGGPYTGEQFF. The DNA of the CDR3 is TGCGCCAGCAGCCATCTAGCGGGAGGGCCCTATACAGGTGAGCAGTTCTTC.

This chain joins TRBV28 and TRBJ2-2; 7 positions match TRBD2. V trimming: 5 bases; J trimming: 5 bases; junction bases outside the gene matches: 17. Germline-derived CDR1 and CDR2 are MDHEN and SYDVKM. The CDR3 runs 18 residues. The CDR3 sequence is CASSTAITGGSWTGELFF. For the CDR3, the DNA is TGTGCCAGCAGTACGGCCATAACGGGCGGGAGTTGGACCGGGGAGCTGTTTTTT.

The chain couples TRBV11-1 to TRBJ2-1; TRBD1 is a possible D gene (6 bases). Trimming left V 5 bases short and J 1 base short, with 12 bases between. Germline lookup yields CDR1 SGHAT and CDR2 FQDESV (reference sequence). The CDR3 totals 15 residues. The CDR3: CASSTTGFSYNEQFF. The CDR3 coding sequence is TGTGCCAGCAGCACTACAGGGTTTTCCTACAATGAGCAGTTCTTC.

The chain combines TRBV7-3 with TRBJ2-7; 8 nucleotides match TRBD2. V trimming: 5 bases; J trimming: 3 bases; junction bases outside the gene matches: 9. CDR3 length: 15 amino acids. Germline CDR1 and CDR2: SGHTA and FQGTGA. The CDR3, as DNA: TGTGCCAGCAGCCCCAGGCAAAGCGGGAGCTACGAGCAGTACTTC. Protein product: CASSPRQSGSYEQYF.

The J gene is TRBJ1-5, the V gene TRBV21-1; no check of the table's D call, TRBD1, against the DNA was made. TRBV21-1 is described as a pseudogene. The CDR3 covers 14 residues. The CDR3 DNA follows: TGTGCCAGCAGCAAACAGGGAAGCAATCAGCCCCAGCATTTT. Its protein product is CASSKQGSNQPQHF.

The rearrangement links TRBV28 to TRBJ1-5; 8 bases are a match to TRBD1. J gave up 5 bases and V 6 bases, and 3 bases lay outside the gene matches. The V gene's germline CDR1 is MDHEN and CDR2 SYDVKM. The CDR3 consists of 13 residues. DNA for the CDR3: TGTGCCAGCAGATTGACAGGGGATCAGCCCCAGCATTTT. Its protein product is CASRLTGDQPQHF.

This chain links TRBV28 with TRBJ1-2; 11 nucleotides align to TRBD1. V was pared by 7 bases and J by 4 bases, with 8 bases of the junction left unmatched. Germline V gives CDR1 MDHEN, CDR2 SYDVKM. The CDR3 is 15 residues long. CDR3 sequence (DNA): TGTGCCAGCATTTCCGGACAGGGGGCGAGCTATGGCTACACCTTC. This codes for CASISGQGASYGYTF.

This rearrangement joins TRBV6-2 or TRBV6-3 to TRBJ2-7, with D perhaps TRBD1 (6 bases). Trimming took off 6 bases at V and 2 bases at J, with 23 bases between the two ends. Germline V gives CDR1 MNHEY, CDR2 SVGEGT. The CDR3 is 17 residues long. The CDR3 loop is CASSPEGNREGAYEQYF. For the CDR3, the DNA is TGTGCCAGCAGCCCTGAAGGGAACAGGGAAGGGGCCTACGAGCAGTACTTC.

The J gene is TRBJ2-1, the V gene TRBV18, with D possibly matching TRBD1 (6 bases). Trimming stripped 6 bases from V and 9 bases from J, with 15 bases between. Germline assignment: CDR1 KGHSH and CDR2 LQKENI. The CDR3 length is 13 residues. The CDR3 DNA sequence: TGTGCCAGCTCGCTTACAGGGATTACTGAGCAGTTCTTC. Its translation: CASSLTGITEQFF.

This clone turned up a few times. V and J are TRBV28 and TRBJ2-7; possible D gene TRBD1, 6 bases. V was pared by 7 bases and J by 0 bases, with 16 bases between. Looked up from germline, CDR1 is MDHEN and CDR2 is SYDVKM. The CDR3 loop spans 15 amino acids. As DNA, the CDR3 is TGTGCCAGCACAGGTGGGGGCCCAAGCTCCTACGAGCAGTACTTC. This sequence encodes CASTGGGPSSYEQYF.

The V call is TRBV28, the J call TRBJ1-4; D is perhaps TRBD1 (5 bases). CDR1 and CDR2 from the germline V gene are MDHEN and SYDVKM. CDR3 size: 15 residues. Trimming removed 2 bases at V and 8 bases at J, with 15 bases between. The CDR3 here is CASSLRGGYGEKLFF. CDR3 nucleotides: TGTGCCAGCAGTTTACGGGGGGGGTACGGCGAAAAACTGTTTTTT.

The CDR3 DNA reads TGTGCCACCAGGGCTAGCGGGATCTACAATGAGCAGTTCTTC. The encoded protein is CATRASGIYNEQFF. The chain couples TRBV7-9 to TRBJ2-1; 9 bases agree with TRBD2. The CDR3 covers 14 residues. V lost 10 bases, J lost 3 bases, and 7 bases stayed unmatched. Per germline, CDR1 SEHNR and CDR2 FQNEAQ (reference sequence). Supplemented by reference TRBV7-9 and TRBJ2-1, the full variable domain reads DTGVSQNPRHKITKRGQNVTFRCDPISEHNRLYWYRQTLGQGPEFLTYFQNEAQLEKSRLLSDRFSAERPKGSFSTLEIQRTEQGDSAMYLCATRASGIYNEQFFGPGTRLTVL.

This chain links TRBV5-4 with TRBJ2-5; TRBD2 matches 12 bases. This CDR3 contains 19 residues. Germline CDR1 is SGHNT and CDR2 is YYREEE (reference sequence). Trimming at V came to 4 bases and at J to 9 bases, leaving 22 bases not matched to a gene. CDR3 sequence: CASSPGSRGASGRAGSQYF. The CDR3 region has the DNA TGTGCCAGCAGCCCCGGGTCCCGTGGGGCTAGCGGGAGGGCCGGGTCCCAGTACTTC.

The chain couples TRBV6-5 to TRBJ1-3; possible D gene TRBD1, 6 bases. Trimming shortened V by 8 bases and J by 0 bases, and 14 bases separated the two germline ends. CDR1 is MNHEY, CDR2 SVGAGI, per germline. There are 15 residues in the CDR3. CDR3 amino acids: CASLRTVGSGNTIYF. The CDR3 DNA follows: TGTGCCAGCCTTAGGACAGTCGGCTCTGGAAACACCATATATTTT.

The rearrangement joins TRBV9 to TRBJ2-3; 10 bases agree with TRBD1. The CDR3 extends over 18 amino acids. The germline V gene has CDR1 SGDLS and CDR2 YYNGEE. After removal of 0 bases from V and 1 base from J, the junction contained 8 bases not matched to a gene. The CDR3 reads CASSVEGQGYGGTDTQYF. Written as DNA, the CDR3 is TGTGCCAGCAGCGTAGAGGGACAGGGGTATGGAGGCACAGATACGCAGTATTTT.

The chain joins TRBV7-2 to TRBJ2-1, with 7 bases aligning to TRBD2. The CDR3 sequence is 17 residues long. Trimming cost V 1 base and J 10 bases; bases outside gene matches: 16. In germline, CDR1 is SGHTA, CDR2 FQGNSA. CDR3 DNA sequence: TGTGCCAGCAGCTTAGTTGTGAGGACTAGTTCACTATTAGAGCAGTTCTTC. The encoded protein is CASSLVVRTSSLLEQFF. The full variable domain, with the rest looked up from reference TRBV7-2 and TRBJ2-1, is GAGVSQSPSNKVTEKGKDVELRCDPISGHTALYWYRQSLGQGLEFLIYFQGNSAPDKSGLPSDRFSAERTGGSVSTLTIQRTQQEDSAVYLCASSLVVRTSSLLEQFFGPGTRLTVL.

V and J are TRBV5-6 and TRBJ2-1; 8 positions match TRBD1. V was pared by 4 bases and J by 7 bases, with 7 bases of the junction left unmatched. Germline-derived CDR1 and CDR2 are SGHDT and YYEEEE. This CDR3 has 14 amino acids. The CDR3 is CASSHRNRGNEQFF. The CDR3 region has the DNA TGTGCCAGCAGCCATCGAAACAGGGGGAATGAGCAGTTCTTC.